This is a list of T cell receptor beta chains from one sample in a study of blood T cell repertoires in COVID-19. Produced via immunoSEQ multiplex PCR; TCRdb's table is partial and in-frame only. The sample lists some 250,000 clones, over 75% occurring once. The sequenced sample was PBMCs or T cells enriched from blood (not recorded which). Receptors were obtained from a woman in her forties or fifties who had recovered from COVID-19. CDR3s include the opening cysteine and the closing phenylalanine or tryptophan. The order of the fields is D gene, clone size, J gene, V gene, CDR3 length, CDR3 DNA, CDR3 protein. The D gene is left open where the match is weak. Some rows mark clone size as missing; the rest say once, few, many or name a class of expanded clone.

TRBD1,once,TRBJ1-1,TRBV15,15,TGTGCCACCAGCAGAAGGACAGGGGCGAGGACTGAAGCTTTCTTT,CATSRRTGARTEAFF
TRBD1,.,TRBJ2-7,TRBV7-4,14,TGTGCCAGCGTCCGGACAGGGGGCAATAATGAGCAGTACTTC,CASVRTGGNNEQYF
.,.,TRBJ2-7,TRBV5-1,14,TGCGCCAGCAGCTTGGGCAGGGTAATGGCCGAGCAGTACTTC,CASSLGRVMAEQYF
.,.,TRBJ2-7,TRBV11-2,13,TGTGCCAGCAGCTTAAGTAGTTTCTACGAGCAGTACTTC,CASSLSSFYEQYF
TRBD1,.,TRBJ1-6,TRBV5-1,14,TGCGCCAGCAGCCAGGGACAGGATAATTCACCCCTCCACTTT,CASSQGQDNSPLHF
.,.,TRBJ1-2,TRBV28,15,TGTGCCACAACCCCTCCGGGACTGGGGCGGGGTGGCTACACCTTC,CATTPPGLGRGGYTF
TRBD2,few,TRBJ2-2,TRBV28,16,TGTGCCAGCAGTTCCCCAGCGGGAGCGCGCACCGGGGAGCTGTTTTTT,CASSSPAGARTGELFF
TRBD2,.,TRBJ2-3,TRBV7-9,17,TGTGCCAGCAGCTTAGGACTAGCGGCAAGAGGTCCAGATACGCAGTATTTT,CASSLGLAARGPDTQYF
.,.,TRBJ2-7,TRBV27,14,TGTGCCAGCAGTCTAGCAGCCCTAGCCTCCGAGCAGTACTTC,CASSLAALASEQYF
.,.,TRBJ1-2,TRBV7-9,15,TGTGCCAGCAGCTACCGAGATGAACCCGCCTATGGCTACACCTTC,CASSYRDEPAYGYTF
.,.,TRBJ2-7,TRBV27,13,TGTGCCAGCAGTCCGCGGATCCGATACGAGCAGTACTTC,CASSPRIRYEQYF
TRBD1,.,TRBJ2-1,TRBV2,16,TGTGCCAGCAGTGAAGTGGGGACAGGGCCCTACAATGAGCAGTTCTTC,CASSEVGTGPYNEQFF
.,.,TRBJ1-2,TRBV19,13,TGTGCCAGTAGTATTGGCCAGACGGAGGGCTACACCTTC,CASSIGQTEGYTF
.,.,TRBJ2-1,TRBV7-9,13,TGTGCCAGCAGCCAACTGACAGTCAATGAGCAGTTCTTC,CASSQLTVNEQFF
.,.,TRBJ1-2,TRBV27,13,TGTGCCAGCAGTTTAACAGGGCACTATGGCTACACCTTC,CASSLTGHYGYTF
.,.,TRBJ1-3,TRBV4-1,17,TGCGCCAGCAGCCAAGGTCCGTCGGAGGTGGCTGGAAACACCATATATTTT,CASSQGPSEVAGNTIYF
TRBD1,few,TRBJ1-4,TRBV6-4,14,TGTGCCAGCAGGAGCGACAGGGGGCGTGGAAAACTGTTTTTT,CASRSDRGRGKLFF
.,.,TRBJ2-6,TRBV28,16,TGTGCCAGCAGTTTATTTTCAGGGTCTGGGGCCAACGTCCTGACTTTC,CASSLFSGSGANVLTF
.,.,TRBJ1-6,TRBV27,15,TGTGCCAGCTCTGAGAAAACTTTCTATAATTCACCCCTCCACTTT,CASSEKTFYNSPLHF
TRBD1,.,TRBJ1-2,TRBV19,17,TGTGCCAGTAGTATAACCGGACTTATACAGGGGTACTATGGCTACACCTTC,CASSITGLIQGYYGYTF
.,.,TRBJ1-6,TRBV5-6,15,TGTGCCAGCAGCTTGGGTTGGCGGACAATCTCACCCCTCCACTTT,CASSLGWRTISPLHF
TRBD1,.,TRBJ1-2,TRBV5-1,13,TGCGCCAGCAGCCCCGACAGGGAGAATGGCTACACCTTC,CASSPDRENGYTF
.,.,TRBJ1-2,TRBV6-5,14,TGTGCCAGCAGTTTGACCAGGGAAAGGCGTGGCTACACCTTC,CASSLTRERRGYTF
.,.,TRBJ2-5,TRBV3-1/TRBV3-2,13,TGTGCCAGCAGCCAACGAGGGAAGGGGACCCAGTACTTC,CASSQRGKGTQYF
.,.,TRBJ2-2,TRBV5-6,15,TGTGCCAGCAGCCCGAGAGCAGGGGTCGCCGGGGAGCTGTTTTTT,CASSPRAGVAGELFF
.,.,TRBJ2-1,TRBV5-1,14,TGCGCCAGCAGCGCCGGACAGAATTTCAATGAGCAGTTCTTC,CASSAGQNFNEQFF
TRBD2,.,TRBJ2-1,TRBV14,16,TGTGCCAGCAGGGAAACTAGCGGGAGATCGGACAATGAGCAGTTCTTC,CASRETSGRSDNEQFF
.,.,TRBJ2-7,TRBV7-8,12,TGTGCCAGCAGCTTGACTGGCTACGAGCAGTACTTC,CASSLTGYEQYF